This T cell receptor (beta chain) was identified in a study of T cell responses to AZD1222 COVID-19 vaccine. For this clone: No antigen is known for it.

Method: immunoSEQ multiplex PCR; TCRdb's copy keeps in-frame clones and lacks some. The sample records roughly 160,000 clones, around 90% being singletons. The study, taken as a whole, reports: Distributed over spike, vaccine-associated CD4 TCRs predominated at 160-218 and 743-854. The study sampled repertoires only after the peak T cell response.

The receptor was derived from an adult in good health. This specimen was peripheral blood, taken on day 0 of MenACWY control vaccination.

The CDR3 loop reads CSVDSSGGNTGELFF. In DNA form, the CDR3 reads TGCAGCGTTGACTCTAGCGGGGGGAACACCGGGGAGCTGTTTTTT. The V gene is TRBV29-1, the J gene TRBJ2-2; the match to TRBD2 covers 10 bases. With V trimmed by 3 bases and J by 1 base, 2 bases remained unmatched. CDR1 and CDR2 (germline): SQVTM, ANQGSEA. There are 15 residues in the CDR3.